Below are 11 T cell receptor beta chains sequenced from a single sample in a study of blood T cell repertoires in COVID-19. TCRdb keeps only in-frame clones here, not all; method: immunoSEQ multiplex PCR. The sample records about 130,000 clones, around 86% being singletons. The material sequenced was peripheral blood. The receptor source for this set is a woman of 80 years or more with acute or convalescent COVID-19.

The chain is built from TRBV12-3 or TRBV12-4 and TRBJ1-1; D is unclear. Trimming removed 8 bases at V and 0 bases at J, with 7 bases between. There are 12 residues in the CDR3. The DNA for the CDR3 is TGTGCCAGCGGGCGAATGAACACTGAAGCTTTCTTT. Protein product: CASGRMNTEAFF.

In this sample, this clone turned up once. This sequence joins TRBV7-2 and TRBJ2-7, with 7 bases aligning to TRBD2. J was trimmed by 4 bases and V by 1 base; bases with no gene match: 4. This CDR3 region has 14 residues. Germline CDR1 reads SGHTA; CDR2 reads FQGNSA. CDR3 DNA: TGTGCCAGCAGCTTAGACGGGGGGTGGTACGAGCAGTACTTC. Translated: CASSLDGGWYEQYF.

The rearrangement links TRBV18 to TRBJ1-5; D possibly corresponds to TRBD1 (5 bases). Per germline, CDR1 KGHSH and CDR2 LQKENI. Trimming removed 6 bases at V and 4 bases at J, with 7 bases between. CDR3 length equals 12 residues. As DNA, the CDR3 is TGTGCCAGCTCGTCAGGGAATCAGCCCCAGCATTTT. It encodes CASSSGNQPQHF.

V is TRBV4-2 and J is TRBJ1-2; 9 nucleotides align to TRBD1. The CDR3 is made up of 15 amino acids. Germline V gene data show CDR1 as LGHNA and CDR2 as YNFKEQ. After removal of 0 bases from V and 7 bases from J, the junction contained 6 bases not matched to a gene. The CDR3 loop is CASSQDKQGAVGYTF. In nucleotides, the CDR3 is TGTGCCAGCAGCCAAGACAAACAGGGGGCGGTTGGCTACACCTTC.

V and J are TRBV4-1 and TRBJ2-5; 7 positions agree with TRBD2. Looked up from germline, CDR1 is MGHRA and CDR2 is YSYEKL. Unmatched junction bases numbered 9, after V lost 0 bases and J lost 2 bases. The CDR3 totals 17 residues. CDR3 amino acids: CASSQDHSGGLQETQYF. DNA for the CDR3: TGCGCCAGCAGCCAAGATCATTCGGGGGGACTACAAGAGACCCAGTACTTC.

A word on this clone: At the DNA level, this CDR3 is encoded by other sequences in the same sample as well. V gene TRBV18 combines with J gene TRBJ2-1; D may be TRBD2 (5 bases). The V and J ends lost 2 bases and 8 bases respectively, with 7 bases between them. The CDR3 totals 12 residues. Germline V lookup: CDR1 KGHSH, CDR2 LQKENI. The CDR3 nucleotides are TGTGCCAGCTCACCATCCGGGGATGAGCAGTTCTTC. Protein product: CASSPSGDEQFF. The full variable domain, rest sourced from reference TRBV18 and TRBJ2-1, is NAGVMQNPRHLVRRRGQEARLRCSPMKGHSHVYWYRQLPEEGLKFMVYLQKENIIDESGMPKERFSAEFPKEGPSILRIQQVVRGDSAAYFCASSPSGDEQFFGPGTRLTVL.

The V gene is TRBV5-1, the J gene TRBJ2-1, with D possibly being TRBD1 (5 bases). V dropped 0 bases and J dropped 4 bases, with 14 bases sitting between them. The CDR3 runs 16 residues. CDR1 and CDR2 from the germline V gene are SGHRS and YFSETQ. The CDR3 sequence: CASSLEVLRGYNEQFF. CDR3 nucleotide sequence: TGCGCCAGCAGCTTGGAGGTGCTAAGGGGTTACAATGAGCAGTTCTTC.

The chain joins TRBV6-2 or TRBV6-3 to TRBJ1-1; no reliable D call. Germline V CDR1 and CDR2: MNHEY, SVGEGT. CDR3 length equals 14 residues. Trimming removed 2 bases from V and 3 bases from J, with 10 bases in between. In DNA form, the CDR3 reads TGTGCCAGCAGTTACGGAGGTGGTGACACTGAAGCTTTCTTT. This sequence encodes CASSYGGGDTEAFF.

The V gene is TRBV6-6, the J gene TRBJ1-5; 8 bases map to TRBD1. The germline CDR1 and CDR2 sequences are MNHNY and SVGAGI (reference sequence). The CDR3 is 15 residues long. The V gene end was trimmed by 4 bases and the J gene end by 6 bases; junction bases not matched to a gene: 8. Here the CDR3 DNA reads TGTGCCAGCAGTTCCCTCGACAGGGGAAGTCAGCCCCAGCATTTT. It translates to CASSSLDRGSQPQHF.

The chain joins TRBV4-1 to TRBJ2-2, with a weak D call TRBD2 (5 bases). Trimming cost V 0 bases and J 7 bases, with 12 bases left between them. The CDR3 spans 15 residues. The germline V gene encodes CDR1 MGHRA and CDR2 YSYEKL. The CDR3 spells CASSQDGVEDGELFF. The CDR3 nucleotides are TGCGCCAGCAGCCAAGATGGGGTGGAGGACGGGGAGCTGTTTTTT.

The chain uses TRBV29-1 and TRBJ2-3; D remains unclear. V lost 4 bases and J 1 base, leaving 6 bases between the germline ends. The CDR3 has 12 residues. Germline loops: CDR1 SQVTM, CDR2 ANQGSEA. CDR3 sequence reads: CSVVSGTDTQYF. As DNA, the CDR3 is TGCAGCGTTGTGTCTGGCACAGATACGCAGTATTTT.